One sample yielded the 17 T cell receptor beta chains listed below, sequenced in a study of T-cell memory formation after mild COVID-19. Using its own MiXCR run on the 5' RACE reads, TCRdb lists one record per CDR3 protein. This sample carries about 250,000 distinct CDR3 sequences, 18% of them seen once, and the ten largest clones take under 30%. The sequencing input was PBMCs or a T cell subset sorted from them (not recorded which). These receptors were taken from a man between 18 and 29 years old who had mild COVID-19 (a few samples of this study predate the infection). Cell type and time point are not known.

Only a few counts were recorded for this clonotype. CDR3 DNA: TGTGCCAGCAGTGGCCGGGACAGGGGTTCCCACGAGCAGTACGTC. Translation: CASSGRDRGSHEQYV. This chain uses TRBV6-1 with TRBJ2-7; 10 nucleotides agree with TRBD1. Per the germline V gene, CDR1 is MNHNS and CDR2 is SASEGT. The CDR3 length is 15 residues. V gave up 4 bases and J gave up 5 bases; unmatched junction bases: 8.

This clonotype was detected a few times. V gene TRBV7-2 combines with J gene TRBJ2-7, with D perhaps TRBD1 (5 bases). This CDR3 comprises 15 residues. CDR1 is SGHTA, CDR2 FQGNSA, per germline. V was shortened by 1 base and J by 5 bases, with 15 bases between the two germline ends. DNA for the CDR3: TGTGCCAGCAGCTTAGAATCAGGGAAATGGAACGAGCAGTACTTC. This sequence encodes CASSLESGKWNEQYF.

CDR3 DNA sequence: TGTGCCACAGGACTGAGAATCCCTGAAGCTTTCTTT. Protein sequence: CATGLRIPEAFF. The rearrangement links TRBV6-1 to TRBJ1-1; D is unclear. Per the germline V gene, CDR1 is MNHNS and CDR2 is SASEGT. Trimming stripped 10 bases from V and 6 bases from J, with 15 bases between. This CDR3 is 12 amino acids long.

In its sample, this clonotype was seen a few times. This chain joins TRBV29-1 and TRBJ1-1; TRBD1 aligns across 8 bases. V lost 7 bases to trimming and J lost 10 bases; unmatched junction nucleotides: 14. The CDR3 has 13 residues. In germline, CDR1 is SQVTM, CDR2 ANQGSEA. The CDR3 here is CSARAGGGSGAFF. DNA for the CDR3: TGCAGCGCGAGGGCAGGGGGCGGGTCTGGAGCTTTCTTT.

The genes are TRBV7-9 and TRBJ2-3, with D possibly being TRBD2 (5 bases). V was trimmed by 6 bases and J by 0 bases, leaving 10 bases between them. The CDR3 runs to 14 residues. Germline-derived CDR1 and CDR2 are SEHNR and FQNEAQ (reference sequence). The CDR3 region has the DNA TGTGCCAGCAGAGCTAGCCTGAGCACAGATACGCAGTATTTT. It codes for CASRASLSTDTQYF.

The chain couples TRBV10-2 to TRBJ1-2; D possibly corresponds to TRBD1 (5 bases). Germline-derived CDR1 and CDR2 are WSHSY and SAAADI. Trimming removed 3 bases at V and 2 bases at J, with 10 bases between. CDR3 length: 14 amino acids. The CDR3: CASSDRVWNYGYTF. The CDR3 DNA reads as TGCGCCAGCAGTGACAGGGTGTGGAACTATGGCTACACCTTC.

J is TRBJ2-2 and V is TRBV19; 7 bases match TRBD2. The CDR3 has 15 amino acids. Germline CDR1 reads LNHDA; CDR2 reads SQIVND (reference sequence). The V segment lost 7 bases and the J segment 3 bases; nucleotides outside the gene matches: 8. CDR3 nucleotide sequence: TGTGCCAGTATGTGGACGGGGGGATACACCGGGGAGCTGTTTTTT. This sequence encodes CASMWTGGYTGELFF.

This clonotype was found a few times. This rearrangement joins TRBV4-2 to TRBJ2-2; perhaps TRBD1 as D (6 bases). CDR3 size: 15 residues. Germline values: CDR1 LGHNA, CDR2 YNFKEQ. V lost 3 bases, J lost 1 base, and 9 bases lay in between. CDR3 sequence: CASSQGAVNTGELFF. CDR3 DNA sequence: TGTGCCAGCAGCCAGGGGGCAGTGAACACCGGGGAGCTGTTTTTT.

The CDR3 region has the DNA TGTGCCAGCAGTTACTCGAAAGGCAGCATGAACACTGAAGCTTTCTTT. This gives the protein CASSYSKGSMNTEAFF. The rearrangement links TRBV6-2 or TRBV6-3 to TRBJ1-1; D remains unclear. The CDR3 has 16 amino acids. Trimming removed 0 bases at V and 0 bases at J, with 11 bases between. The germline CDR1 and CDR2 sequences are MNHEY and SVGEGT.

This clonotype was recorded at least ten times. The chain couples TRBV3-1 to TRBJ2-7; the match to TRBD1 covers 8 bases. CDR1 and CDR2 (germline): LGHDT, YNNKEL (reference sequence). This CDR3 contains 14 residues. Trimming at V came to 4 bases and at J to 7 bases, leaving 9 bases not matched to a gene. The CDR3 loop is CASSPRDRNWEQYF. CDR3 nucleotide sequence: TGTGCCAGCAGCCCCCGGGACAGGAACTGGGAGCAGTACTTC.

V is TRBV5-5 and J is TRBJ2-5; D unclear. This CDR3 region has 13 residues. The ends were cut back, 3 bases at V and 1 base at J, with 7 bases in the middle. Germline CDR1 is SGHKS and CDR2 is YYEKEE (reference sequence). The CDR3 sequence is CASSYRTQETQYF. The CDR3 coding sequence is TGTGCCAGCAGCTACCGGACCCAAGAGACCCAGTACTTC. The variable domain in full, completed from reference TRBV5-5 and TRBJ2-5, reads DAGVTQSPTHLIKTRGQQVTLRCSPISGHKSVSWYQQVLGQGPQFIFQYYEKEERGRGNFPDRFSARQFPNYSSELNVNALLLGDSALYLCASSYRTQETQYFGPGTRLLVL.

The CDR3 DNA sequence: TGTGCCAGCAGCTTGGAAGGGTTAAACACCGGGGAGCTGTTTTTT. Encoded protein: CASSLEGLNTGELFF. This rearrangement joins TRBV5-5 to TRBJ2-2; D is unclear. The CDR3 contains 15 residues. V lost 0 bases and J 2 bases, leaving 8 bases between the germline ends. The germline V gene has CDR1 SGHKS and CDR2 YYEKEE (reference sequence).

CDR3: CASSLGLAFNEQFF. CDR3 sequence (DNA): TGTGCCAGCAGTTTGGGACTAGCGTTCAATGAGCAGTTCTTC. This sequence joins TRBV6-6 and TRBJ2-1; 10 bases are a match to TRBD2. Germline V gene lookup returns CDR1 MNHNY and CDR2 SVGAGI (reference sequence). The CDR3 sequence is 14 residues long. The J segment lost 6 bases and the V segment lost 4 bases, leaving 3 bases of the junction unmatched.

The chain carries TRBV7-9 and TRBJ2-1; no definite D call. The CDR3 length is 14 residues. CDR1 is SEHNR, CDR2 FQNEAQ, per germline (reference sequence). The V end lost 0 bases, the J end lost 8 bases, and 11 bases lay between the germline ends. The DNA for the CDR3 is TGTGCCAGCAGCTTAGCGACGACTGGCGATGAGCAGTTCTTC. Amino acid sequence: CASSLATTGDEQFF. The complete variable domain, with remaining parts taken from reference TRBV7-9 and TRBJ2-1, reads DTGVSQNPRHKITKRGQNVTFRCDPISEHNRLYWYRQTLGQGPEFLTYFQNEAQLEKSRLLSDRFSAERPKGSFSTLEIQRTEQGDSAMYLCASSLATTGDEQFFGPGTRLTVL.

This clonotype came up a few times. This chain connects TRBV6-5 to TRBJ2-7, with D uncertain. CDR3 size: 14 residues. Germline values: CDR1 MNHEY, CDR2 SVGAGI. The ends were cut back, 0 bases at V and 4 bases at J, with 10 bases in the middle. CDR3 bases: TGTGCCAGCAGTTACTCGGGGATGGGTTACGAGCAGTACTTC. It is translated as CASSYSGMGYEQYF.

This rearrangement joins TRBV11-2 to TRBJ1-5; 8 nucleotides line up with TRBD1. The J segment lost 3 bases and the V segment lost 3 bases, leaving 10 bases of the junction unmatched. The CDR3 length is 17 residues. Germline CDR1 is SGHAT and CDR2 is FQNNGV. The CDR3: CASSFDGQGLPNQPQHF. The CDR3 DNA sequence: TGTGCCAGCAGCTTCGATGGACAGGGTCTGCCCAATCAGCCCCAGCATTTT.

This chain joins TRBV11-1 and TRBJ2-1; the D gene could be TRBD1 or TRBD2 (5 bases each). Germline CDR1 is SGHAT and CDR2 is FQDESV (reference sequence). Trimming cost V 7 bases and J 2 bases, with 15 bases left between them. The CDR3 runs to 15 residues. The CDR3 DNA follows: TGTGCCAGCATCGAATCGTGGGGGACCTACAATGAGCAGTTCTTC. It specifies CASIESWGTYNEQFF.